Listed below are T cell receptor beta chains from one sample, sequenced in a study of shared clonotypes between healthy human individuals. TCRdb keeps only in-frame clones here, not all; method: immunoSEQ multiplex PCR. The sample lists roughly 2 million clones, 95% occurring once. The specimen was naive CD4+ T cells sorted from blood. All receptors derive from a man aged 18 to 29 in good health. Both conserved end residues are part of each CDR3. The D gene is left open where the match is weak. Part of the rows lack a size; the others show once, few, many or a class for expanded clones.

NA,NA,TRBV28,17,TRBJ1-5,CASRRIPGGNSNQPQHF,TGTGCCAGCCGACGGATCCCCGGAGGGAATAGCAATCAGCCCCAGCATTTT
NA,NA,TRBV18,16,TRBJ1-1,CASSLLYGTEGTEAFF,TGTGCCAGCTCACTCCTATATGGGACGGAAGGCACTGAAGCTTTCTTT
NA,NA,TRBV6-6,15,TRBJ1-6,CASSWGSWDNSPLHF,TGTGCCAGCAGTTGGGGCTCATGGGATAATTCACCCCTCCACTTT
TRBD1,NA,TRBV6-1,15,TRBJ1-4,CASSEGQGGGEKLFF,TGTGCCAGCAGTGAAGGTCAGGGGGGTGGTGAAAAACTGTTTTTT
TRBD1,NA,TRBV9,15,TRBJ2-7,CASSASGQGWYEQYF,TGTGCCAGCAGCGCTTCGGGACAGGGGTGGTACGAGCAGTACTTC
NA,NA,TRBV27,13,TRBJ2-7,CASSSRSSYEQYF,TGTGCCAGCAGCTCCCGGAGCTCCTACGAGCAGTACTTC
TRBD2,NA,TRBV7-3,15,TRBJ2-5,CASSQSGGSCESQYF,TGTGCCAGCAGCCAGAGCGGGGGGTCCTGTGAGTCCCAGTACTTC
NA,once,TRBV27,14,TRBJ1-5,CASSSSGSNQPQHF,TGTGCCAGCAGCTCCTCAGGGAGCAATCAGCCCCAGCATTTT
NA,NA,TRBV11-2,15,TRBJ2-5,CASSAILEGRETQYF,TGTGCCAGCAGCGCTATTTTGGAGGGGAGAGAGACCCAGTACTTC
NA,NA,TRBV30,15,TRBJ1-3,CAWGTASSSGNTIYF,TGTGCCTGGGGTACAGCCTCAAGTTCTGGAAACACCATATATTTT
TRBD1,NA,TRBV29-1,14,TRBJ1-1,CSVPVGQGLVEAFF,TGCAGCGTTCCGGTCGGACAGGGCCTTGTTGAAGCTTTCTTT
TRBD2,NA,TRBV29-1,14,TRBJ2-5,CSVKQRGIQETQYF,TGCAGCGTTAAACAGCGGGGGATCCAAGAGACCCAGTACTTC
TRBD2,NA,TRBV10-3,13,TRBJ2-1,CAIRLAGGNEQFF,TGTGCCATCAGACTAGCGGGTGGGAATGAGCAGTTCTTC
NA,NA,TRBV18,12,TRBJ2-2,CASRGSAGELFF,TGTGCCAGCCGGGGCAGCGCCGGGGAGCTGTTTTTT
TRBD1,NA,TRBV6-4,16,TRBJ2-3,CASSESGTGGQDTQYF,TGTGCCAGCAGTGAGTCCGGGACAGGGGGCCAGGATACGCAGTATTTT
NA,NA,TRBV9,16,TRBJ1-3,CASSVAQSFSGNTIYF,TGTGCCAGCAGCGTAGCCCAAAGCTTCTCTGGAAACACCATATATTTT
NA,NA,TRBV18,16,TRBJ1-1,CASSPILARMNTEAFF,TGTGCCAGCTCACCGATCTTGGCGAGAATGAACACTGAAGCTTTCTTT
NA,NA,TRBV19,13,TRBJ1-5,CASSRGGLQPQHF,TGTGCCAGTAGTCGGGGGGGTCTTCAGCCCCAGCATTTT
NA,once,TRBV6-1,14,TRBJ1-5,CASSELAGSAAQHF,TGTGCCAGCAGTGAGCTGGCAGGATCAGCGGCCCAGCATTTT
NA,once,TRBV7-2,14,TRBJ2-3,CASTAGPYTDTQYF,TGTGCCAGCACGGCGGGGCCTTACACAGATACGCAGTATTTT
NA,NA,TRBV9,15,TRBJ1-1,CASSAGQGTWTEAFF,TGTGCCAGCAGCGCGGGCCAGGGAACGTGGACTGAAGCTTTCTTT
NA,NA,TRBV19,15,TRBJ1-4,CASSMWQRVNEKLFF,TGTGCCAGTAGTATGTGGCAAAGGGTAAATGAAAAACTGTTTTTT
NA,NA,TRBV2,13,TRBJ1-2,CASSEQGNYGYTF,TGTGCCAGCAGTGAGCAGGGCAACTATGGCTACACCTTC
TRBD1,NA,TRBV27,15,TRBJ2-2,CASSFQTGVFGELFF,TGTGCCAGCAGTTTCCAGACAGGGGTTTTCGGGGAGCTGTTTTTT
TRBD1,NA,TRBV6-1,15,TRBJ2-4,CASSGTGITKNIQYF,TGTGCCAGCAGTGGGACAGGGATAACCAAAAACATTCAGTACTTC
TRBD1,few,TRBV19,13,TRBJ1-2,CASMDRINYGYTF,TGTGCCAGTATGGACAGGATAAACTATGGCTACACCTTC
NA,NA,TRBV29-1,16,TRBJ2-3,CSVEGSRGFSTDTQYF,TGCAGCGTTGAGGGGTCGCGCGGGTTTAGCACAGATACGCAGTATTTT
NA,NA,TRBV11-1,13,TRBJ2-4,CASSLGLGNIQYF,TGTGCCAGCAGCTTAGGGCTCGGGAACATTCAGTACTTC
NA,few,TRBV27,14,TRBJ2-7,CASSLYGHDYEQYF,TGTGCCAGCAGTTTATACGGCCACGACTACGAGCAGTACTTC
TRBD2,NA,TRBV5-8,13,TRBJ2-5,CAHSGGLRETQYF,TGTGCCCACAGCGGGGGACTTCGGGAGACCCAGTACTTC
NA,NA,TRBV18,13,TRBJ2-5,CASSPMALETQYF,TGTGCCAGCTCACCAATGGCCCTGGAGACCCAGTACTTC
NA,NA,TRBV2,14,TRBJ1-3,CASSPGHSGNTIYF,TGTGCCAGCAGTCCAGGCCACTCTGGAAACACCATATATTTT
TRBD2,NA,TRBV18,15,TRBJ2-4,CASSPGEGAKNIQYF,TGTGCCAGCTCACCAGGGGAGGGAGCCAAAAACATTCAGTACTTC
TRBD2,NA,TRBV28,15,TRBJ2-1,CASSSLAGSYNEQFF,TGTGCCAGCAGTTCACTAGCGGGGTCCTACAATGAGCAGTTCTTC
NA,NA,TRBV10-3,13,TRBJ2-7,CAISESAPAEQYF,TGTGCCATCAGTGAGTCCGCCCCGGCTGAGCAGTACTTC
NA,NA,TRBV19,15,TRBJ2-7,CASSMGSTGTYEQYF,TGTGCCAGTAGTATGGGGTCGACAGGAACCTACGAGCAGTACTTC